This paragraph covers one TCR beta chain sequence. Its antigen is still unknown. No base qualities exist here, and no much larger clone lies one base off it. Libraries were made using PCR. The sequencing machine was an Illumina HiSeq 2500. To normalize quantification of the TCRbeta repertoire, the TCR libraries were built with molecular barcoding that relied on unique molecular identifiers. Clones were called with MiXCR by TCRdb after fastp trimmed the public reads at Q25, and only in-frame beta chains were retained. Entries are consolidated by CDR3 protein sequence, retaining the most common genes and DNA. The sample table holds about 580,000 distinct CDR3 sequences, of which under 30% were seen once. The top ten hold roughly 13% of the sample. The treatment or condition label here, explained by the study, means: allogeneic hematopoietic cell transplantation with graft depleted of TCRalphabeta T cells and CD19 B cells. Transplant recipients were children who received TCRalphabeta/CD19-depleted allogeneic hematopoietic cell grafts.

The record originates from a study of T-cell reconstitution after alpha-beta-depleted transplantation in children (dated by TCRdb to about 2016). In terms of the full investigation: The study quantitatively tracked T-cell immune reconstitution after TCRalphabeta/CD19-depleted allogeneic hematopoietic cell transplantation in children using TCR repertoire profiling.

What the work shows at the level of the full study, not this receptor alone: Over the following months the frequencies of hyperexpanded clones went down, and after one year T-cell counts and TCRbeta diversity were mostly credited to newly produced T cells. In some patients, the high TCRbeta diversity seen at day 60 was put down to recipient T cells and intrathymic progenitors that had survived conditioning. About two months after transplant, the apparently early recovery of alphabetaT-cell counts reportedly depended on just several hundred clones that had expanded rapidly and came from non-depleted graft cells.

Ends trimmed: V by 3 bases, J by 0 bases; bases unmatched to a gene: 3. Taken from cysteine to phenylalanine, the CDR3 has 15 residues. The only DNA kept is the CDR3, 45 bases in frame from the first base. Based on the germline V gene, the CDR1 and CDR2 sequences are ENHRY and SYGVKD. Sequencing was performed on PBMCs, mostly from graft donor cells, taken 360 days after TCRalphabeta/CD19-depleted stem cell transplant. In this chain, TRBV10-3 is recombined with TRBJ2-5; 8 of the junction bases match TRBD2. This TCR came from a boy under two years old who had a stem cell transplant for acute myeloid leukemia, so the T cells may come from the graft donor. The nucleotide sequence reads as follows: TGTGCCATCAGTGAAAGGGGACTAGACCAAGAGACCCAGTACTTC. Its protein product is CAISERGLDQETQYF.